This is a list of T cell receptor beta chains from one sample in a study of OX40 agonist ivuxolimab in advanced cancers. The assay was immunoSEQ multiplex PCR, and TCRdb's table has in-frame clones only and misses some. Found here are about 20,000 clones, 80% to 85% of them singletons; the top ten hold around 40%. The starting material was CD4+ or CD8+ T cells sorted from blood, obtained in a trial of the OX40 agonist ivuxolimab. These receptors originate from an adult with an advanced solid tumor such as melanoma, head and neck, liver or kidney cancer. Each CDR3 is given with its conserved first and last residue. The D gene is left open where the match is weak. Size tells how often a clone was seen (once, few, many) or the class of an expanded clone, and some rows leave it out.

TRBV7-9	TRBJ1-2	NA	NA	TGTGCCAGCAGCTCACCTTCTTTAGGGGCGCGTGGCTACACCTTC	CASSSPSLGARGYTF
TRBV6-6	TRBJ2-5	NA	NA	TGTGCCAGCAGTTACGGGTACCAAGAGACCCAGTACTTC	CASSYGYQETQYF
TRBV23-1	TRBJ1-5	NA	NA	TGCGCCAGCAGTCACATCTTCAGTAGAAATCAGCCCCAGCATTTT	CASSHIFSRNQPQHF
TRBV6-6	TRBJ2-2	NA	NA	TGTGCCAGCAGGGCGACACTCACCGGGGAGCTGTTTTTT	CASRATLTGELFF
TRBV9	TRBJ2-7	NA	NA	TGTGCCAGCAGCTTAGGAACCTACGAGCAGTACTTC	CASSLGTYEQYF
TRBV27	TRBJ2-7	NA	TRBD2	TGTGCCAGCAGTCCGGGACTAGCGGCTTACGAGCAGTACTTC	CASSPGLAAYEQYF
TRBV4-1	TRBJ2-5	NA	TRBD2	TGCGCCAGCAGCCAAGAAGGGACTAGCGCTCAAGAGACCCAGTACTTC	CASSQEGTSAQETQYF
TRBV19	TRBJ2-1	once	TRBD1	TGTGCCAGTAGTTGGGGGACAGGGGGCCCTTACAATGAGCAGTTCTTC	CASSWGTGGPYNEQFF
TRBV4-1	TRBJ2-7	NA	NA	TGCGCCAGCAGCCTCTACGGGCCGACAGGATCCTACGAGCAGTACTTC	CASSLYGPTGSYEQYF
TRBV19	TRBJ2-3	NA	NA	TGTGCCAGTAGTATTATATGGGTATCAGGTGATACGCAGTATTTT	CASSIIWVSGDTQYF